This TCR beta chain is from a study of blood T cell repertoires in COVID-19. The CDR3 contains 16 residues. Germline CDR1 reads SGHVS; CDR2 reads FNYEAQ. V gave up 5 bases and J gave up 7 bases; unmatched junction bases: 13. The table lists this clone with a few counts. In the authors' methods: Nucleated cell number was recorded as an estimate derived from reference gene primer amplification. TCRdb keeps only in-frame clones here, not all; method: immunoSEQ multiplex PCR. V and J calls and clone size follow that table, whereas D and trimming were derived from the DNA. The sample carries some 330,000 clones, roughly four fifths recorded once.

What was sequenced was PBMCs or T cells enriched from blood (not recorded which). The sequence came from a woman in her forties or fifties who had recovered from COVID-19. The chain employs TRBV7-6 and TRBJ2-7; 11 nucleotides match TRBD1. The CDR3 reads CASSAIAGQGVGEQYF. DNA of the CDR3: TGTGCCAGCAGCGCTATAGCGGGACAGGGGGTAGGGGAGCAGTACTTC.